These 5 T cell receptor beta chains were all obtained from the same sample, sequenced in a study of graft-versus-host responses after intestinal transplantation. These TCRs' antigens remain unknown. Method: immunoSEQ multiplex PCR; TCRdb's copy keeps in-frame clones and lacks some. The data hold about 110,000 clones, with 87% observed a single time. Sequencing was performed on unstimulated CD4+ T cells sorted from spleen or lymph node cells, taken before transplant. The receptors here all came from a human donor who was the organ donor for an intestinal transplant.

The chain has TRBV18 and TRBJ2-3, with 8 bases aligning to TRBD1. With 3 bases clipped from V and 6 bases from J, the junction kept 5 bases outside the gene matches. The CDR3 length is 14 residues. Germline V gene data show CDR1 as KGHSH and CDR2 as LQKENI. The CDR3 reads CASSPQGARDTQYF. CDR3 DNA sequence: TGTGCCAGCTCACCCCAGGGGGCAAGGGATACGCAGTATTTT.

This clone showed up just a few times. CDR3 sequence reads: CASSFRGVNEKLFF. The DNA for the CDR3 is TGCGCCAGCAGCTTTCGAGGCGTCAATGAAAAACTGTTTTTT. The V gene is TRBV5-1, the J gene TRBJ1-4; D remains ambiguous. Trimming left V 2 bases short and J 5 bases short, with 10 bases between. Germline CDR1 and CDR2: SGHRS and YFSETQ. The CDR3 is 14 amino acids.

CDR3 protein: CASSQDGVGWNEQFF. The CDR3 nucleotides read TGCGCCAGCAGCCAAGATGGTGTCGGGTGGAATGAGCAGTTCTTC. The V and J genes are TRBV4-1 and TRBJ2-1; no definite D call. Trimming removed 0 bases at V and 7 bases at J, with 13 bases between. CDR3 length: 15 residues. The germline CDR1 and CDR2 sequences are MGHRA and YSYEKL.

This sequence joins TRBV6-1 and TRBJ2-5, with D possibly matching TRBD2 (6 bases). The J call is in doubt because the DNA end fits TRBJ2-7 better. Germline V gene data show CDR1 as MNHNS and CDR2 as SASEGT. The CDR3 length is 14 residues. CDR3 protein: CASSVYGGSAEQYF. The CDR3 nucleotides read TGTGCCAGCAGTGTGTACGGGGGTTCGGCCGAGCAGTACTTC.

The CDR3 here is CASSLTGVSNEQYF. The CDR3 nucleotides are TGTGCCAGCAGCCTTACAGGGGTATCGAACGAGCAGTACTTC. V is TRBV6-1 and J is TRBJ2-7, with 7 bases fitting TRBD1. The J segment lost 5 bases and the V segment lost 6 bases, leaving 10 bases of the junction unmatched. The CDR3 extends over 14 amino acids. Germline V CDR1 and CDR2: MNHNS, SASEGT.